The text below deals with one T cell receptor beta chain. These data belong to a study of blood T cell repertoires in COVID-19. In the source study's methods: Cell counts per sample came from amplifying reference gene primers. TCRdb's copy holds only in-frame clones and misses some; the assay was immunoSEQ multiplex PCR. V, J and clone size reflect that table, while D and trimming were determined from the DNA. The sample gives roughly 230,000 clones, roughly 86% of which show up once; around 0.67% is in the top ten. The sample comprised peripheral blood. This TCR was recovered from a human donor in a cohort sampled during active COVID-19.

Here the CDR3 DNA reads TGTGCCAGCGGGGGGGGGTACGAGCAGTACTTC. This sequence encodes CASGGGYEQYF. The rearrangement uses TRBV25-1 and TRBJ2-7, with 7 bases identical to TRBD2. In germline, CDR1 is MGHDK, CDR2 SYGVNS. This CDR3 has 11 amino acids. The V gene end was trimmed by 8 bases and the J gene end by 4 bases; junction bases not matched to a gene: 2.